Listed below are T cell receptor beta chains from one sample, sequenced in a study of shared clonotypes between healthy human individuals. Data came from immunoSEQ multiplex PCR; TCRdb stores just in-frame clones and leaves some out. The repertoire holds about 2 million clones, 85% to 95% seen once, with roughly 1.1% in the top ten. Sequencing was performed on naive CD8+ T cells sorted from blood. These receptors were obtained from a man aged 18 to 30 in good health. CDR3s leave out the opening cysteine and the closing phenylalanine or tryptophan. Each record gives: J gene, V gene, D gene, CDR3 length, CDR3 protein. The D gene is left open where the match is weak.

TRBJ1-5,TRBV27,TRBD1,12,ASWDRHSNQPQH
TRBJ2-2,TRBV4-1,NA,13,ASSQATGNTGELF
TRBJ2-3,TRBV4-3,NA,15,ASSQAGLGGEEDTQY
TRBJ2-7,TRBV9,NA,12,ASSVAPVDYEQY
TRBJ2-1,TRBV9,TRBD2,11,ASSGIAGVQQF
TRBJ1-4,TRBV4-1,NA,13,ASSQRTASNEKLF
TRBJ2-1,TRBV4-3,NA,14,ASSQDGSPTYNEQF
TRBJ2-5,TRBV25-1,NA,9,ASSLVETQY
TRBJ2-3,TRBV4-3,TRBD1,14,ASSQDGTGNTDTQY
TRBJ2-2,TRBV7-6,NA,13,ASSLEAGLTGELF
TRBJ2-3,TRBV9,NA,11,ASNLGTTDTQY
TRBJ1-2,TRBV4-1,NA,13,ASSQDPPGTYGYT
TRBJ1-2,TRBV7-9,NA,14,ASSLDQGRGTYGYT
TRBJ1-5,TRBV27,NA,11,ASSLGKRQPQH
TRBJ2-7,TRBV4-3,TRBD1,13,ASSKETGGFYEQY
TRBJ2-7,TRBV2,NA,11,ASTRPNTYEQY
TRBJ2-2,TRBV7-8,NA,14,ASSLLTGVGTGELF
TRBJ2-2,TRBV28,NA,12,ASSLQGWTGELF
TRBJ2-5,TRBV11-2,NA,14,ASSYAVGDLQETQY
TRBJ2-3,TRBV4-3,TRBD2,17,ASSLLTSGDPSDTDTQY
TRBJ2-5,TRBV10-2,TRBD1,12,ASSETGEQETQY
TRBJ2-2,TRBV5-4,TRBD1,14,ASSQEGTGNTGELF
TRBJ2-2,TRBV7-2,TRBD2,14,ASSVLAGGPTGELF